The 14 T cell receptor beta chains below all came from one sample that was sequenced in a study of shared clonotypes between healthy human individuals. The repertoire was sequenced with immunoSEQ multiplex PCR; TCRdb's copy has only in-frame clones and lacks some. The table lists 300,000 to 400,000 clones, about nine tenths of them singletons. Source material: memory CD8+ T cells sorted from blood. Stated subset: CD45RO+ cells pooled with CCR7-negative TemRA cells. Receptors were obtained from a man aged 18 to 35 in good health.

This clone appeared a single time. V is TRBV2 and J is TRBJ1-4; the D gene is possibly TRBD1 (6 bases). Germline loops: CDR1 SNHLY, CDR2 FYNNEI. Trimming cost V 6 bases and J 8 bases, with 16 bases left between them. The CDR3 is made up of 14 amino acids. The CDR3 DNA sequence: TGTGCCAGCAGAGGCAGCGGGGGGCAGGAAAAACTGTTTTTT. Translating it yields CASRGSGGQEKLFF.

The chain employs TRBV5-5 and TRBJ2-7, with D possibly being TRBD1 (5 bases). Trimming pared 0 bases from V and 0 bases from J, leaving 10 bases between. Germline V lookup: CDR1 SGHKS, CDR2 YYEKEE (reference sequence). The CDR3 extends over 15 amino acids. The CDR3 reads CASSLGQRSSYEQYF. The CDR3 region has the DNA TGTGCCAGCAGCTTGGGACAGAGGAGCTCCTACGAGCAGTACTTC.

This clone has just one count. This chain links TRBV9 with TRBJ2-3; D may be TRBD2 (7 bases). V lost 4 bases and J lost 3, with 21 bases in between. The length of the CDR3 is 17 residues. CDR1 SGDLS and CDR2 YYNGEE come from the germline V gene. The CDR3 DNA follows: TGTGCCAGCAGCCCCTGGGGGGGCGCATCGCTAACAGATACGCAGTATTTT. Its translation is CASSPWGGASLTDTQYF.

The chain has TRBV27 and TRBJ1-1; 7 bases fit TRBD1. J lost 11 bases, V lost 0 bases, and 6 bases had no gene match. This CDR3 has 13 amino acids. Germline lookup yields CDR1 MNHEY and CDR2 SMNVEV (reference sequence). The CDR3 spells CASSLSGGGLAFF. DNA of the CDR3: TGTGCCAGCAGTTTATCTGGAGGGGGCCTGGCTTTCTTT.

The chain recombines TRBV6-1 with TRBJ1-5; 7 positions agree with TRBD1. This CDR3 contains 19 residues. Unmatched junction bases numbered 12, after V lost 1 base and J lost 0 bases. The germline V gene encodes CDR1 MNHNS and CDR2 SASEGT. The CDR3 DNA is TGTGCCAGCAGTGAAGAGATGTACAGGGGCCCTTATAGCAATCAGCCCCAGCATTTT. Translated, it gives CASSEEMYRGPYSNQPQHF.

This clone was seen a few times. The CDR3 region is CAISELTLQNTGELFF. CDR3 coding DNA: TGTGCCATCAGTGAGTTGACTCTTCAGAACACCGGGGAGCTGTTTTTT. The rearrangement links TRBV10-3 to TRBJ2-2; no clear D gene. Looked up from germline, CDR1 is ENHRY and CDR2 is SYGVKD. This CDR3 spans 16 amino acids. Trimming took 1 base from V and 1 from J, leaving 10 bases between them.

The rearrangement uses TRBV5-4 and TRBJ2-7, with 9 bases aligning to TRBD2. Germline V gene data show CDR1 as SGHNT and CDR2 as YYREEE (reference sequence). Trimming took 2 bases from V and 11 from J; bases not matched to a gene: 5. The CDR3 spans 12 residues. The CDR3 DNA follows: TGTGCCAGCAGCTTCCAAAAGCGGGAGGAGTACTTC. This encodes CASSFQKREEYF.

The rearrangement uses TRBV28 and TRBJ2-1; the match to TRBD2 covers 7 bases. The CDR3 consists of 13 residues. V lost 7 bases to trimming and J lost 4 bases; unmatched junction nucleotides: 4. The germline V gene has CDR1 MDHEN and CDR2 SYDVKM. CDR3 nucleotide sequence: TGTGCCAGCAACCCCGGGGGGTACAATGAGCAGTTCTTC. It codes for CASNPGGYNEQFF.

V and J are TRBV19 and TRBJ2-7, with D tentatively TRBD2 (6 bases). Germline-derived CDR1 and CDR2 are LNHDA and SQIVND (reference sequence). This CDR3 spans 12 amino acids. Trimming took 6 bases from V and 3 from J, leaving 9 bases between them. CDR3 nucleotide sequence: TGTGCCAGTAGCTACGGGGGCTACGAGCAGTACTTC. Translated: CASSYGGYEQYF.

This chain joins TRBV4-3 and TRBJ2-1; the match to TRBD2 covers 13 bases. CDR3 length: 18 amino acids. Per the germline V gene, CDR1 is LGHNA and CDR2 is YSLEER. V trimming: 6 bases; J trimming: 0 bases; junction bases outside the gene matches: 8. This chain's CDR3 is CASSPGTSGVSSYNEQFF. In DNA form, the CDR3 reads TGCGCCAGCAGTCCCGGGACTAGCGGGGTGAGCTCCTACAATGAGCAGTTCTTC.

The chain has TRBV7-9 and TRBJ2-5; possible D gene TRBD2, 6 bases. Germline loops: CDR1 SEHNR, CDR2 FQNEAQ (reference sequence). The germline V and J ends were trimmed by 5 bases and 5 bases, with 24 bases remaining between them. The CDR3 length is 17 residues. The chain's CDR3 is CASSPPYGGEVRETQYF. The CDR3 bases are TGTGCCAGCAGCCCGCCGTATGGAGGGGAAGTTAGGGAGACCCAGTACTTC.

This clone was recorded only once. The gene calls are TRBV5-8 and TRBJ1-2; possibly TRBD1 for D (6 bases). Trimming left V 3 bases short and J 7 bases short, with 25 bases between. CDR1 and CDR2 (germline): SGHTS, YDEGEE. This CDR3 spans 17 amino acids. DNA for the CDR3: TGTGCCAGCAGCTCCGGACAGTTCTTCAGTTTAAGGTCTGGCTACACCTTC. Translation gives CASSSGQFFSLRSGYTF. Using reference TRBV5-8 and TRBJ1-2 for the parts outside the CDR3, the full variable domain is EAGVTQSPTHLIKTRGQQATLRCSPISGHTSVYWYQQALGLGLQFLLWYDEGEERNRGNFPPRFSGRQFPNYSSELNVNALELEDSALYLCASSSGQFFSLRSGYTFGSGTRLTVV.

This clone was counted a single time. The chain uses TRBV4-1 and TRBJ2-6, with D possibly being TRBD2 (5 bases). This CDR3 is 17 amino acids long. The V end was cut by 1 base, the J end by 1 base, with 11 bases between. Germline V gives CDR1 MGHRA, CDR2 YSYEKL. Written as DNA, the CDR3 is TGCGCCAGCAGCCAAGTTAATCCGGGATCTGGGGCCAACGTCCTGACTTTC. It specifies CASSQVNPGSGANVLTF.

The V and J genes are TRBV6-5 and TRBJ2-7, with TRBD1 matching over 8 bases. The germline V gene encodes CDR1 MNHEY and CDR2 SVGAGI. The CDR3 has 12 residues. The V gene end was trimmed by 6 bases and the J gene end by 11 bases; junction bases not matched to a gene: 9. DNA for the CDR3: TGTGCCAGCAGAGATTCAGGGGGCCGGGAGTACTTC. Protein: CASRDSGGREYF.